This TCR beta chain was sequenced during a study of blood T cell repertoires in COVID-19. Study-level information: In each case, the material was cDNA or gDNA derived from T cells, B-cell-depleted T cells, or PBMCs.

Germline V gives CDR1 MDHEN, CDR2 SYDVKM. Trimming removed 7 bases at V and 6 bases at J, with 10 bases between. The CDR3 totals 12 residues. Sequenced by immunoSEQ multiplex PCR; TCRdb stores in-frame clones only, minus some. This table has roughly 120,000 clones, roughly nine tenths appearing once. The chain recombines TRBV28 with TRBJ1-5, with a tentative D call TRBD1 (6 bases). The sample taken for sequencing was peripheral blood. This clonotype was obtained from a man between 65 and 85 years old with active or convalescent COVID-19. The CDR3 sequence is CASNQGSQPQHF. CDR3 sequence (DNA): TGTGCCAGCAATCAGGGGTCTCAGCCCCAGCATTTT.